These T cell receptor beta chains were read from a single sample in a study of T-cell memory formation after mild COVID-19. TCRdb re-called the 5' RACE reads through MiXCR, storing one row per CDR3 protein. The repertoire consists of about 190,000 distinct CDR3 sequences, with around 26% occurring once and the leading ten covering about an eighth. The material sequenced was PBMCs or a T cell subset sorted from them (not recorded which). These receptors were obtained from an adult woman who had mild COVID-19 (a few samples of this study predate the infection). Cell type and time point are not known. CDR3s include the opening cysteine and the closing phenylalanine or tryptophan. Fields, in order: clone size, J gene, V gene, CDR3 protein. Rows may omit the clone size; those that give it use once, few, many or a size class.

clone_size: .
j_call: TRBJ2-2
v_call: TRBV5-1
cdr3_aa: CASSLAVGTNTGELFF

clone_size: .
j_call: TRBJ2-1
v_call: TRBV4-2
cdr3_aa: CASSQGGSTEGKQFF

clone_size: few
j_call: TRBJ1-1
v_call: TRBV5-1
cdr3_aa: CASSFGTGLTEAFF

clone_size: few
j_call: TRBJ2-7
v_call: TRBV4-1
cdr3_aa: CASSQKGTDSYEQYF

clone_size: .
j_call: TRBJ2-5
v_call: TRBV6-6
cdr3_aa: CASSTTGEKETQYF

clone_size: .
j_call: TRBJ2-1
v_call: TRBV20-1
cdr3_aa: CSAREPGLAYNEQFF

clone_size: .
j_call: TRBJ1-3
v_call: TRBV3-1
cdr3_aa: CASSPERGSSGNTIYF

clone_size: few
j_call: TRBJ1-2
v_call: TRBV7-8
cdr3_aa: CASSVGQIYGYTF

clone_size: .
j_call: TRBJ2-6
v_call: TRBV6-2/TRBV6-3
cdr3_aa: CASKTRGPSQPGANVLTF

clone_size: .
j_call: TRBJ2-1
v_call: TRBV9
cdr3_aa: CASSVADWGEQFF

clone_size: .
j_call: TRBJ1-5
v_call: TRBV30
cdr3_aa: CAWSVGRNSNQPQHF

clone_size: .
j_call: TRBJ1-4
v_call: TRBV11-2
cdr3_aa: CASSLGDSLWATNEKLFF

clone_size: few
j_call: TRBJ2-3
v_call: TRBV10-3
cdr3_aa: CAISGDGRQYF

clone_size: few
j_call: TRBJ2-1
v_call: TRBV9
cdr3_aa: CASSVEVVSSYNEQFF

clone_size: .
j_call: TRBJ2-3
v_call: TRBV7-2
cdr3_aa: CASSPYGGRGALDTQYF

clone_size: few
j_call: TRBJ2-5
v_call: TRBV15
cdr3_aa: CATSRDAAETQYF

clone_size: many
j_call: TRBJ2-1
v_call: TRBV15
cdr3_aa: CATSREREGLHNEQFF

clone_size: many
j_call: TRBJ2-7
v_call: TRBV29-1
cdr3_aa: CSVEEGGAGVNEQYF

clone_size: few
j_call: TRBJ2-5
v_call: TRBV3-1
cdr3_aa: CASSHWQGGETQYF

clone_size: few
j_call: TRBJ1-6
v_call: TRBV30
cdr3_aa: CAWSPTGMDSPLHF

clone_size: .
j_call: TRBJ2-7
v_call: TRBV7-9
cdr3_aa: CASSLGHPYEQYF

clone_size: .
j_call: TRBJ2-1
v_call: TRBV4-3
cdr3_aa: CASSPFTGGNEQFF

clone_size: .
j_call: TRBJ1-4
v_call: TRBV9
cdr3_aa: CASSLSGTGEKLFF

clone_size: .
j_call: TRBJ1-1
v_call: TRBV4-1
cdr3_aa: CASSQGQNRMNTEAFF

clone_size: .
j_call: TRBJ2-7
v_call: TRBV18
cdr3_aa: CASSLEGGLAVWEQYF

clone_size: few
j_call: TRBJ2-3
v_call: TRBV7-3
cdr3_aa: CASSSRAGGSTDTQYF